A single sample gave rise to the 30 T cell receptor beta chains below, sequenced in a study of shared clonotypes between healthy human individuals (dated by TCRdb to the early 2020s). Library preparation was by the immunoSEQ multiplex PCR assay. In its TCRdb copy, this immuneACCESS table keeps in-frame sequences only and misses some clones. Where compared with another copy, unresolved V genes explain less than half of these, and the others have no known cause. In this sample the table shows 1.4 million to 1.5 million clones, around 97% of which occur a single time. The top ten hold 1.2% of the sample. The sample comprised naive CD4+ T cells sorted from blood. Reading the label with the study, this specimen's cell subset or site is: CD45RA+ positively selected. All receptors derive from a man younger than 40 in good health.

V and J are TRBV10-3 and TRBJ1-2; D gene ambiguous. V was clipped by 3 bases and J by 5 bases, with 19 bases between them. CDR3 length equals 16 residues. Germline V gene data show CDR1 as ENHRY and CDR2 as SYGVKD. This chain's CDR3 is CAISDSDPSFRYGYTF. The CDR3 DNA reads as TGTGCCATCAGTGACTCGGACCCTTCTTTTCGGTATGGCTACACCTTC.

Here the CDR3 reads CASSLGGHGQATPYTYEQYF. The CDR3 DNA reads as TGTGCCAGCAGCTTAGGGGGGCATGGACAAGCGACCCCGTATACCTACGAGCAGTACTTC. The chain is built from TRBV13 and TRBJ2-7; a possible D gene is TRBD1 (5 bases). The CDR3 has 20 residues. CDR1 is PRHDT, CDR2 FYEKMQ, per germline (reference sequence). V was pared by 0 bases and J by 2 bases, with 26 bases between.

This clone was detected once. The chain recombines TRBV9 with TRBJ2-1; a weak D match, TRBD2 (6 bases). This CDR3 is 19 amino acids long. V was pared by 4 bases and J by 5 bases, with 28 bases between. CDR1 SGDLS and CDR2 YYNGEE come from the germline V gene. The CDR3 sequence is CASSPRPGLGLLRDNEQFF. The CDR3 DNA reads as TGTGCCAGCAGCCCGCGGCCTGGGTTGGGACTGCTTCGGGACAATGAGCAGTTCTTC.

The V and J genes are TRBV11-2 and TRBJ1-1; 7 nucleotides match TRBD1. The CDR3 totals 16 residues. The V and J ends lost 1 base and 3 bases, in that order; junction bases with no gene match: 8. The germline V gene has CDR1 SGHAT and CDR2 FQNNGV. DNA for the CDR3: TGTGCCAGCAGCTTAGGTACAGGGGTGGGGGACACTGAAGCTTTCTTT. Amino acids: CASSLGTGVGDTEAFF. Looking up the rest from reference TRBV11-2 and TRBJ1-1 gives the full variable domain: EAGVAQSPRYKIIEKRQSVAFWCNPISGHATLYWYQQILGQGPKLLIQFQNNGVVDDSQLPKDRFSAERLKGVDSTLKIQPAKLEDSAVYLCASSLGTGVGDTEAFFGQGTRLTVV.

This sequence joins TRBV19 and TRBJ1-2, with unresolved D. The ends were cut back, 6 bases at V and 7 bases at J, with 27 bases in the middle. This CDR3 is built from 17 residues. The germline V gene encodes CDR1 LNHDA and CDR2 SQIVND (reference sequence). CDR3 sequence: CASSLLKGQQPLGGYTF. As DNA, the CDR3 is TGTGCCAGTAGCCTCTTAAAGGGCCAGCAACCTTTGGGTGGCTACACCTTC.

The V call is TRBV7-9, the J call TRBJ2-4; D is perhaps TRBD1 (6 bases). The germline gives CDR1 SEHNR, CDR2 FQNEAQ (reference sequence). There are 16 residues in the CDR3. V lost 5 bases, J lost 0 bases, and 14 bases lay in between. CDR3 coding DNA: TGTGCCAGCAGCCCCTTGGACAGAGTAGCCAAAAACATTCAGTACTTC. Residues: CASSPLDRVAKNIQYF.

CDR3 DNA: TGCGCCAGCAGCCTGCTGACGGTACAAGAGACCCAGTACTTC. Its protein is CASSLLTVQETQYF. The chain has TRBV5-1 and TRBJ2-5; unclear D gene. CDR3 size: 14 residues. The V end was cut by 4 bases, the J end by 2 bases, with 12 bases between. Germline V lookup: CDR1 SGHRS, CDR2 YFSETQ.

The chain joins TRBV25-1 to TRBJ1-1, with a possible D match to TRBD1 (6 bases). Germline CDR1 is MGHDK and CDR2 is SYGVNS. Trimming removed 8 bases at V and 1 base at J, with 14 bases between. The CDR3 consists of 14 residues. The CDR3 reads CASSPLQGNTEAFF. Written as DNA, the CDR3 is TGTGCCAGCTCGCCCCTACAGGGGAACACTGAAGCTTTCTTT. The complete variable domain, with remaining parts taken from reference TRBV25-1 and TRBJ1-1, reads EADIYQTPRYLVIGTGKKITLECSQTMGHDKMYWYQQDPGMELHLIHYSYGVNSTEKGDLSSESTVSRIRTEHFPLTLESARPSHTSQYLCASSPLQGNTEAFFGQGTRLTVV.

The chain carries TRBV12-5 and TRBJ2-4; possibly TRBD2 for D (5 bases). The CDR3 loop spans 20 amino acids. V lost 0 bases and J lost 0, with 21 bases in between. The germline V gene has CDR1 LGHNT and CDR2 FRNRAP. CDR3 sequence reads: CASGLVLIRRGYQAKNIQYF. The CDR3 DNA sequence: TGTGCTAGTGGTTTGGTACTGATCCGGCGAGGGTATCAAGCCAAAAACATTCAGTACTTC.

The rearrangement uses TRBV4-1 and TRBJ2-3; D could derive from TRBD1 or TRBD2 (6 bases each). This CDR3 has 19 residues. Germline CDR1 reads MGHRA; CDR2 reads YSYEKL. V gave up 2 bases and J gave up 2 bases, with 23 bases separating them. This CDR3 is CASSQPGGPTTRFTDTQYF. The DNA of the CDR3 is TGCGCCAGCAGCCAACCCGGGGGCCCGACCACCCGGTTCACAGATACGCAGTATTTT.

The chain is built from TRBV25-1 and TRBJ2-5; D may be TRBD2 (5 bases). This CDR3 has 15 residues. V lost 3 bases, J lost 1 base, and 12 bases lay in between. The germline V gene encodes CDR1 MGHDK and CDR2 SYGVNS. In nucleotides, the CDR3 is TGTGCCAGCAGTGACTCCCGGCGGGTCCAAGAGACCCAGTACTTC. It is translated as CASSDSRRVQETQYF.

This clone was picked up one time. CDR3 nucleotide sequence: TGTGCCAGCAGCCTCCACCCACAGGGAGTGGGGTCCTACGAGCAGTACTTC. This gives the protein CASSLHPQGVGSYEQYF. The chain uses TRBV9 and TRBJ2-7, with a weak D call TRBD1 (6 bases). The V gene lost 4 bases and the J gene lost 1 base, with 21 bases spanning the gap. CDR1 and CDR2 from the germline V gene are SGDLS and YYNGEE. The CDR3 runs to 17 residues.

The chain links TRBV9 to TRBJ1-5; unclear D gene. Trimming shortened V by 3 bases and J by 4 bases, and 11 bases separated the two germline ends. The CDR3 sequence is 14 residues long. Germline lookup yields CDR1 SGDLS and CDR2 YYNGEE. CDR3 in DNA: TGTGCCAGCAGCGAGGGCCTGGGAAATCAGCCCCAGCATTTT. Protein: CASSEGLGNQPQHF.

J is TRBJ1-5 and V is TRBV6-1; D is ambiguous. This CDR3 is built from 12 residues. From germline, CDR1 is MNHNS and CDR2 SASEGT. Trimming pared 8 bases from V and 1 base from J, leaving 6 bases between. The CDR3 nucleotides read TGTGCCAGCGGGCAGAGCAATCAGCCCCAGCATTTT. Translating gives CASGQSNQPQHF.

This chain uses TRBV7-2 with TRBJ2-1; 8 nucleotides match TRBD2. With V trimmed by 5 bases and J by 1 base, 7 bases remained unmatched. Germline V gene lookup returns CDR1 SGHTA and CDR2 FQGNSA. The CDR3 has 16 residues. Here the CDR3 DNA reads TGTGCCAGCAGCCCCTCGGGAGGGGGATCCTACAATGAGCAGTTCTTC. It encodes CASSPSGGGSYNEQFF.

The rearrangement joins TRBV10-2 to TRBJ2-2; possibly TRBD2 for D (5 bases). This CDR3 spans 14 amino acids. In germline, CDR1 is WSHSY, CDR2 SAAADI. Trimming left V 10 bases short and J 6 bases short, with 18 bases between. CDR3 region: CATHSNGVPGELFF. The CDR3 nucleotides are TGCGCCACCCACTCGAACGGGGTACCCGGGGAGCTGTTTTTT.

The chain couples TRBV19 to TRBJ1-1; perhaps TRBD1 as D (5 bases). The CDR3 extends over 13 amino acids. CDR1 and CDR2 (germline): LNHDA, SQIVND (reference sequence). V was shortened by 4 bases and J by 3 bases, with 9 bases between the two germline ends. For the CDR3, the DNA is TGTGCCAGTAGTAGGGCGGGGGACACTGAAGCTTTCTTT. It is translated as CASSRAGDTEAFF.

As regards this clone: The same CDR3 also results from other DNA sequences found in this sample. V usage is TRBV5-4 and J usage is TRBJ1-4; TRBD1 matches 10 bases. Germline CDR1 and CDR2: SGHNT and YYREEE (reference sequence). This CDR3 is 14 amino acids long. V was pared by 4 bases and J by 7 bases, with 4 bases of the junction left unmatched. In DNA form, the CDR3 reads TGTGCCAGCAGCCCGGGACAGGGGCGTGAAAAACTGTTTTTT. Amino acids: CASSPGQGREKLFF.

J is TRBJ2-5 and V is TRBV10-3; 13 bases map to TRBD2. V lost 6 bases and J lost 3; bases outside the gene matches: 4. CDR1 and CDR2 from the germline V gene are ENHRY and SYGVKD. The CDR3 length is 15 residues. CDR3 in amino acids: CAISPGLAGKETQYF. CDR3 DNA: TGTGCCATCAGCCCGGGACTAGCGGGAAAAGAGACCCAGTACTTC.

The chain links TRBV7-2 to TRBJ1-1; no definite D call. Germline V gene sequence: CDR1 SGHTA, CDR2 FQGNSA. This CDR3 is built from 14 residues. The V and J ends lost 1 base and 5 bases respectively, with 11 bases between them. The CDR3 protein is CASSLGHPGTEAFF. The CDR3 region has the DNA TGTGCCAGCAGCTTAGGGCACCCGGGAACTGAAGCTTTCTTT.

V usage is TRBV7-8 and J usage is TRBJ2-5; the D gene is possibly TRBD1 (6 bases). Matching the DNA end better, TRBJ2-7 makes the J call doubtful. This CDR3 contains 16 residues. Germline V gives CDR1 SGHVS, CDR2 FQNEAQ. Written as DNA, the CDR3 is TGTGCCAGCAGCACACCCCAGGGGCCGACTGCCTACGAGCAGTACTTC. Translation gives CASSTPQGPTAYEQYF.

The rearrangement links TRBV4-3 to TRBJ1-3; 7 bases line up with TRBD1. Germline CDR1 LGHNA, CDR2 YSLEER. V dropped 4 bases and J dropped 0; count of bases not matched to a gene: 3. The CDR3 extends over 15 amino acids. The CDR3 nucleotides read TGCGCCAGCAGCCTCAACAGGGGCTCTGGAAACACCATATATTTT. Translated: CASSLNRGSGNTIYF.

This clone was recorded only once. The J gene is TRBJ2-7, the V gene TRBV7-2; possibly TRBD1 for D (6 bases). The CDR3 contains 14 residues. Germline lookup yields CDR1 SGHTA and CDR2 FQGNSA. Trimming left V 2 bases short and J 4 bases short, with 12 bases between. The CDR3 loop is CASSLFGTNYEQYF. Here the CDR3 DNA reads TGTGCCAGCAGCTTATTCGGGACAAATTACGAGCAGTACTTC.

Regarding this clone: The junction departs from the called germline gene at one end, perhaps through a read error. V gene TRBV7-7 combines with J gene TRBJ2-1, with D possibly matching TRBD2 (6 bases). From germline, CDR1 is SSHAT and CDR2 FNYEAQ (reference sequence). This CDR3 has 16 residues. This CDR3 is CASSLHSGDPLREQFF. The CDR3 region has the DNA TGTGCTAGCAGCTTACATAGCGGAGACCCTTTGAGGGAGCAGTTCTTC.

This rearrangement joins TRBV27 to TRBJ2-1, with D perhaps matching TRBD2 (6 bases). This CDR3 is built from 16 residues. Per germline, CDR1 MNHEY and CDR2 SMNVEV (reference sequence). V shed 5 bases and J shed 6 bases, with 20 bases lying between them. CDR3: CASSHGEAGKLNEQFF. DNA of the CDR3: TGTGCCAGCAGTCACGGCGAAGCGGGTAAGCTCAATGAGCAGTTCTTC.

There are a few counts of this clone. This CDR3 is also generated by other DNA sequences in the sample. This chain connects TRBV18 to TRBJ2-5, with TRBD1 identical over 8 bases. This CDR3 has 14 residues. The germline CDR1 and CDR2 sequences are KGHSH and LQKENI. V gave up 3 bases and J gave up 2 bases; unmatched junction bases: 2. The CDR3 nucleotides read TGTGCCAGCTCACCCGGGACAGGACAAGAGACCCAGTACTTC. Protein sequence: CASSPGTGQETQYF.

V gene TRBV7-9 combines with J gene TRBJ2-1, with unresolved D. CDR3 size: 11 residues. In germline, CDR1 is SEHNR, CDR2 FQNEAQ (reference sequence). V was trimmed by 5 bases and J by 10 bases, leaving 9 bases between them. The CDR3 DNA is TGTGCCAGCAGCAATCTAGGGGAGCAGTTCTTC. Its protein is CASSNLGEQFF.

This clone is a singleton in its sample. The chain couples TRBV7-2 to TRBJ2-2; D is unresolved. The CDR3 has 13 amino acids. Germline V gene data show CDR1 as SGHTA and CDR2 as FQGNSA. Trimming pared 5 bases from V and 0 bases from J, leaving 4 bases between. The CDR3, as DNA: TGTGCCAGCAGCCCTACGAACACCGGGGAGCTGTTTTTT. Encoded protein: CASSPTNTGELFF. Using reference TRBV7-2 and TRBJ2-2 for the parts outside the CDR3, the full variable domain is GAGVSQSPSNKVTEKGKDVELRCDPISGHTALYWYRQSLGQGLEFLIYFQGNSAPDKSGLPSDRFSAERTGGSVSTLTIQRTQQEDSAVYLCASSPTNTGELFFGEGSRLTVL.

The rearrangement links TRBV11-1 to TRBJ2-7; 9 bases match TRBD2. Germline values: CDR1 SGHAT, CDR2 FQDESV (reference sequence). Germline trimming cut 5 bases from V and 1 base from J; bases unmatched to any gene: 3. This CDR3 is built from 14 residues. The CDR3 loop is CASSRTSVSYEQYF. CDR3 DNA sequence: TGTGCCAGCAGCCGGACTAGCGTTTCCTACGAGCAGTACTTC.

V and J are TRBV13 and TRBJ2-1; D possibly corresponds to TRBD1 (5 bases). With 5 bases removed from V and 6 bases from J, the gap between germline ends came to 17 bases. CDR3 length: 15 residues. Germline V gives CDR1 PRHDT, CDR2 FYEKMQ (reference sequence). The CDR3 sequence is CASSGPTTRGNEQFF. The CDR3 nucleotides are TGTGCCAGCAGCGGACCTACAACAAGGGGCAATGAGCAGTTCTTC.